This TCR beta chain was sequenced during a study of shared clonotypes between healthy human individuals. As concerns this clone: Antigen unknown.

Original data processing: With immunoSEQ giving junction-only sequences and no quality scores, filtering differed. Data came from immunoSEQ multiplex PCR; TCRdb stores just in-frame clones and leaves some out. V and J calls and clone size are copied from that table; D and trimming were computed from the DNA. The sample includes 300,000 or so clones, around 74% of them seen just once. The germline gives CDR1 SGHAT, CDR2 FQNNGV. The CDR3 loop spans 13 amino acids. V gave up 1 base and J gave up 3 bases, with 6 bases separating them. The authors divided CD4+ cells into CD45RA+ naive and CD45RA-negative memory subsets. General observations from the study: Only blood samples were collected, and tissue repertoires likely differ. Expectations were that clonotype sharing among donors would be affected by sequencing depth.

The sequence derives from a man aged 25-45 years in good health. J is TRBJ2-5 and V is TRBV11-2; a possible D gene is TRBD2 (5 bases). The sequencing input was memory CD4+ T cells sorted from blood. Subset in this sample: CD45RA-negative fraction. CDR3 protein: CASSLVGEETQYF. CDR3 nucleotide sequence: TGTGCCAGCAGCTTAGTCGGGGAAGAGACCCAGTACTTC. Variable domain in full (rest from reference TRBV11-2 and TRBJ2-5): EAGVAQSPRYKIIEKRQSVAFWCNPISGHATLYWYQQILGQGPKLLIQFQNNGVVDDSQLPKDRFSAERLKGVDSTLKIQPAKLEDSAVYLCASSLVGEETQYFGPGTRLLVL.